These 20 T cell receptor beta chains came from one sample sequenced in a study of post-analysis software for immune sequencing data. These TCRs' antigens remain unknown. Built from TCR beta cDNA, the libraries had unique molecular identifiers in them. TCRdb reanalysed the PCR reads using MiXCR and keeps one entry per CDR3 protein. The sample includes some 260,000 distinct CDR3 sequences, 30% to 45% of them seen just once. General study findings and limits: TRBV segments more frequent in patients than in controls numbered five and included TRBV5-6, TRBV5-1 and TRBV20-1.

Sequencing was done on a sample of blood. The source of these receptors is a girl aged 5-17 years with multiple sclerosis.

Comment on this clonotype: Because it lacks the conserved phenylalanine or tryptophan at the end, this CDR3 is likely a read error. DNA for the CDR3: TGTGCCAGCTCAATGGCAGGGCCAGGGAATGAGCAGTTCTTA. This translates into CASSMAGPGNEQFL. V and J are TRBV18 and TRBJ2-1; tentatively, D is TRBD1 (5 bases). This CDR3 is built from 14 residues. V was trimmed by 5 bases and J by 7 bases, leaving 15 bases between them. Germline V gives CDR1 KGHSH, CDR2 LQKENI.

The CDR3 DNA follows: TGCGCCAGCAGTCCTATAGCGGGCCTACTTTACAATGAGCAGTTCTTC. Protein: CASSPIAGLLYNEQFF. The chain links TRBV5-1 to TRBJ2-1, with 7 bases lining up with TRBD2. The CDR3 runs 16 residues. From germline, CDR1 is SGHRS and CDR2 YFSETQ. Trimming took 5 bases from V and 4 from J; bases not matched to a gene: 12.

This clonotype showed up many times. This chain connects TRBV11-2 to TRBJ1-1, with D possibly being TRBD1 (6 bases). The CDR3 is 14 residues long. In germline, CDR1 is SGHAT, CDR2 FQNNGV. V dropped 2 bases and J dropped 1 base, with 8 bases sitting between them. The CDR3, as DNA: TGTGCCAGCAGCTTAACAGGGCGGAACACTGAAGCTTTCTTT. Protein sequence: CASSLTGRNTEAFF.

Remarks on this clonotype: This may be a read error, as it is one base from a much larger clone. The chain carries TRBV6-1 and TRBJ1-5, with 8 positions matching TRBD1. The CDR3 extends over 16 amino acids. Trimming at V came to 6 bases and at J to 0 bases, leaving 7 bases not matched to a gene. CDR1 and CDR2 (germline): MNHNS, SASEGT. Here the CDR3 DNA reads TGTGCCAGCAGCTCCGACAGGGGCTTTAGCAATCAGCCCCAGCATTTT. Translating it yields CASSSDRGFSNQPQHF.

This chain links TRBV14 with TRBJ2-5; 10 nucleotides agree with TRBD2. Germline V gene data show CDR1 as SGHDN and CDR2 as FVKESK. Losses at the gene ends were 4 bases for V and 3 bases for J; bases not matched to a gene: 5. The CDR3 length is 15 residues. CDR3 in amino acids: CASSRVAGGEETQYF. CDR3 bases: TGTGCCAGCAGCCGCGTAGCGGGGGGAGAAGAGACCCAGTACTTC. Supplemented by reference TRBV14 and TRBJ2-5, the full variable domain reads EAGVTQFPSHSVIEKGQTVTLRCDPISGHDNLYWYRRVMGKEIKFLLHFVKESKQDESGMPNNRFLAERTGGTYSTLKVQPAELEDSGVYFCASSRVAGGEETQYFGPGTRLLVL.

At least ten counts were recorded for this clonotype. The chain carries TRBV6-6 and TRBJ1-2; 8 bases match TRBD1. V gave up 7 bases and J gave up 4 bases; unmatched junction bases: 8. From germline, CDR1 is MNHNY and CDR2 SVGAGI (reference sequence). This CDR3 is built from 14 residues. In nucleotides, the CDR3 is TGTGCCAGCACCCCCCCAGGGGGCAGCTATGGCTACACCTTC. As protein: CASTPPGGSYGYTF.

The chain combines TRBV9 with TRBJ1-3; D unclear. Germline values: CDR1 SGDLS, CDR2 YYNGEE. V was pared by 3 bases and J by 0 bases, with 10 bases between. The CDR3 has 15 amino acids. CDR3: CASSADGISGNTIYF. In DNA form, the CDR3 reads TGTGCCAGCAGCGCGGACGGAATCTCTGGAAACACCATATATTTT.

This clonotype occurred many times. The chain recombines TRBV6-6 with TRBJ2-3, with 11 bases that match TRBD2. Trimming took 6 bases from V and 2 from J; bases not matched to a gene: 7. Germline CDR1 and CDR2: MNHNY and SVGAGI (reference sequence). The CDR3 is 16 amino acids. The CDR3 sequence: CASSPGTSGLTDTQYF. The CDR3 DNA follows: TGTGCCAGCAGCCCTGGGACTAGCGGTCTCACAGATACGCAGTATTTT.

This clonotype was observed once. The chain carries TRBV7-9 and TRBJ2-1; no reliable D call. Trimming pared 0 bases from V and 10 bases from J, leaving 10 bases between. The CDR3 runs 13 residues. Germline V gene data show CDR1 as SEHNR and CDR2 as FQNEAQ (reference sequence). The CDR3 coding sequence is TGTGCCAGCAGCTTAGCGTTAACTAAAGAGCAGTTCTTC. Translating gives CASSLALTKEQFF.

The table lists this clonotype with a count of one. This chain links TRBV11-2 with TRBJ2-7, with 9 bases that match TRBD2. The assigned J gene may be wrong: the sequence end matches TRBJ2-5 better. The CDR3 is 16 amino acids. Per germline, CDR1 SGHAT and CDR2 FQNNGV. CDR3 DNA sequence: TGTGCCAGCAGCTTAGGCCCTAGCGGGATACCAGAGACCCAGTACTTC. Translated: CASSLGPSGIPETQYF.

The sample holds one count of this clonotype. The chain recombines TRBV5-4 with TRBJ1-2; D is possibly TRBD1 (5 bases). The V gene's germline CDR1 is SGHNT and CDR2 YYREEE (reference sequence). CDR3 size: 14 residues. Trimming cost V 4 bases and J 4 bases, with 14 bases left between them. The CDR3 nucleotides read TGTGCCAGCAGCCTAGGGCTTGGGGGCTATGGCTACACCTTC. It translates to CASSLGLGGYGYTF.

This clonotype was recorded many times. The chain is built from TRBV7-8 and TRBJ1-2; 7 positions agree with TRBD1. Per germline, CDR1 SGHVS and CDR2 FQNEAQ. CDR3 size: 16 residues. J was trimmed by 4 bases and V by 5 bases; bases with no gene match: 13. CDR3 nucleotides: TGTGCCAGCAGCCAAGCTTTGACAGGGCGCGCCTATGGCTACACCTTC. This translates into CASSQALTGRAYGYTF.

There are a few counts of this clonotype. Germline and junction disagree at one end, which may indicate a read error. V and J are TRBV29-1 and TRBJ2-1; 8 bases map to TRBD1. Germline V lookup: CDR1 SQVTM, CDR2 ANQGSEA. The CDR3 has 15 residues. In DNA, the CDR3 is TGCAGCGTCGGGACGGGACAGGCGAAGGGGAATGGGCAGTTCTTC. This translates into CSVGTGQAKGNGQFF.

J is TRBJ1-5 and V is TRBV4-1, with D possibly being TRBD1 (6 bases). Per germline, CDR1 MGHRA and CDR2 YSYEKL. V was trimmed by 2 bases and J by 6 bases, leaving 11 bases between them. This CDR3 region has 14 residues. Written as DNA, the CDR3 is TGCGCCAGCAGCCAACAGGGGCCCAGTCAGCCCCAGCATTTT. It is translated as CASSQQGPSQPQHF.

V gene TRBV27 combines with J gene TRBJ2-3; D remains unclear. The CDR3 loop spans 15 amino acids. The germline V gene encodes CDR1 MNHEY and CDR2 SMNVEV (reference sequence). Trimming shortened V by 7 bases and J by 0 bases, and 14 bases separated the two germline ends. Here the CDR3 reads CASTFDPRSTDTQYF. DNA of the CDR3: TGTGCCAGCACCTTTGACCCAAGAAGCACAGATACGCAGTATTTT.

The rearrangement links TRBV11-2 to TRBJ2-5; D is uncertain. Germline CDR1 SGHAT, CDR2 FQNNGV. The CDR3 spans 13 residues. Trimming stripped 6 bases from V and 5 bases from J, with 13 bases between. CDR3 residues: CASRSIRLETQYF. The CDR3 region has the DNA TGTGCCAGCAGGTCGATCAGATTGGAGACCCAGTACTTC.

The CDR3 coding sequence is TGTGCCAGCAGCCTGGCAGGTTCTCTTGGCTACACCTTC. This codes for CASSLAGSLGYTF. The gene calls are TRBV12-3 or TRBV12-4 and TRBJ1-2, with D unclear. The V end was cut by 6 bases, the J end by 7 bases, with 15 bases between. The CDR3 is made up of 13 amino acids.

Note on this clonotype: With a much larger clone just one base away, this may be a read error. The chain links TRBV4-1 to TRBJ2-5; 7 positions match TRBD1. This CDR3 has 15 amino acids. J was trimmed by 0 bases and V by 4 bases; bases with no gene match: 5. The germline V gene has CDR1 MGHRA and CDR2 YSYEKL. CDR3 amino acids: CASSLRQGYQETQYF. The CDR3 bases are TGCGCCAGCAGCCTCAGACAGGGCTACCAAGAGACCCAGTACTTC.

This clonotype was detected many times. The CDR3 reads CATSREPDYNEQFF. In DNA form, the CDR3 reads TGTGCCACCAGCAGAGAACCCGACTACAATGAGCAGTTCTTC. This chain links TRBV15 with TRBJ2-1; D is unclear. Per germline, CDR1 LNHNV and CDR2 YYDKDF (reference sequence). Trimming cost V 0 bases and J 3 bases, with 6 bases left between them. The CDR3 runs to 14 residues.

This chain joins TRBV28 and TRBJ2-3, with a tentative D call TRBD1 (6 bases). The CDR3 has 16 residues. V lost 7 bases, J lost 2 bases, and 19 bases lay in between. Looked up from germline, CDR1 is MDHEN and CDR2 is SYDVKM. The CDR3 sequence: CASNRQGQGFTDTQYF. DNA for the CDR3: TGTGCCAGCAACCGCCAGGGGCAGGGCTTCACAGATACGCAGTATTTT. Full variable domain (rest looked up from reference TRBV28 and TRBJ2-3): DVKVTQSSRYLVKRTGEKVFLECVQDMDHENMFWYRQDPGLGLRLIYFSYDVKMKEKGDIPEGYSVSREKKERFSLILESASTNQTSMYLCASNRQGQGFTDTQYFGPGTRLTVL.